A single T cell receptor beta chain is shown here with its context. Sequencing used immunoSEQ multiplex PCR; TCRdb keeps in-frame clones, though not all of them. This table has 99,000 or so clones, roughly 79% appearing once. The sample is drawn from a study of blood T cell repertoires in COVID-19. V lost 2 bases, J lost 6 bases, and 16 bases stayed unmatched. Germline CDR1 is SGHRS and CDR2 is YFSETQ. This CDR3 region has 18 residues. This rearrangement joins TRBV5-1 to TRBJ2-3; TRBD2 matches at 9 bases. The sequencing input was peripheral blood. This sequence was found in a woman aged 70-85 years with acute or convalescent COVID-19. CDR3 in amino acids: CASSFTGTSLPWGDTQYF. In DNA form, the CDR3 reads TGCGCCAGCAGCTTTACCGGGACTAGCCTTCCCTGGGGGGATACGCAGTATTTT.